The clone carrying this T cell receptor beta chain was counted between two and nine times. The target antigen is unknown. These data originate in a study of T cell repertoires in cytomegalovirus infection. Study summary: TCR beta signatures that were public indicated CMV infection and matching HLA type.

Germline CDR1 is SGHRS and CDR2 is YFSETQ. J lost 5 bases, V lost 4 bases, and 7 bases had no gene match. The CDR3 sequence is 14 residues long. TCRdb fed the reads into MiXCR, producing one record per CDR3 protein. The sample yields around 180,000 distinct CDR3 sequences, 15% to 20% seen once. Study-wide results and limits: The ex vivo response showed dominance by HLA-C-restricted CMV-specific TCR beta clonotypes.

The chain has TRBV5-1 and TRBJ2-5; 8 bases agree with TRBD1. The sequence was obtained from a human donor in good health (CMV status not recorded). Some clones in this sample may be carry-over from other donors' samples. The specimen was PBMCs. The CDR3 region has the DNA TGCGCCAGCAGCCCGGACAGGGTAGGGGAGACCCAGTACTTC. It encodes CASSPDRVGETQYF. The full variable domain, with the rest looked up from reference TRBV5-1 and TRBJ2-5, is KAGVTQTPRYLIKTRGQQVTLSCSPISGHRSVSWYQQTPGQGLQFLFEYFSETQRNKGNFPGRFSGRQFSNSRSEMNVSTLELGDSALYLCASSPDRVGETQYFGPGTRLLVL.